The clone carrying this T cell receptor beta chain was counted a few times. The target antigen is unknown. Trimming stripped 5 bases from V and 0 bases from J, with 15 bases between. Germline V CDR1 and CDR2: SGHRS, YFSETQ. The CDR3 runs 16 residues. RNA extraction was followed by reverse transcription into cDNA, which acted as the sequencing template. Clones were sequenced by immunoSEQ multiplex PCR, and TCRdb holds only the in-frame ones, with some missing. In the table there are about 270,000 clones, 60% of which are singletons. The data belong to a study of CD8+ T cells in alopecia areata. Overall study: Patients received oral tofacitinib, 5 to 10 mg twice daily, for moderate-to-severe alopecia areata. Treatment with tofacitinib (6 to 18 months) was followed by 6 months off drug.

Specified treatment: oral pan-JAK inhibitor, 5-10 mg twice daily. Study findings and constraints: Many expanded lesional clones persisted in scalp and blood during tofacitinib. Scalp clonality decreased significantly with tofacitinib, and so did expanded CD8+ clones among the top 100.

The rearrangement joins TRBV5-1 to TRBJ2-4; perhaps TRBD2 as D (5 bases). This receptor was obtained from a human donor with alopecia areata. Material: CD4+ T cells sorted from blood, obtained around week 54, from a patient treated with tofacitinib. CDR3 sequence: CASSPWTDLAKNIQYF. In DNA, the CDR3 is TGCGCCAGCAGTCCTTGGACTGACCTAGCCAAAAACATTCAGTACTTC.